This T cell receptor beta chain is from a study of T cells in Graves' hyperthyroidism and ophthalmopathy. The investigators amplified TCR beta CDR3 regions from RNA transcripts. A first-round RT-PCR of the TCR CDR3 used the HTBI primer set. TCRdb called the multiplex PCR reads again in MiXCR, with one record for every CDR3 protein. The sample has 750,000 to 950,000 distinct CDR3 sequences, over 35% seen once. Diagnosis of hyperthyroidism was new in patients aged 18 to 65, and its duration was under 2 months. The CDR3 contains 13 residues. J gave up 7 bases and V 10 bases, and 11 bases lay outside the gene matches. CDR1 and CDR2 from the germline V gene are ENHRY and SYGVKD.

The sequence came from a young man with Graves' hyperthyroidism. Sequencing used blood. The V call is TRBV10-3, the J call TRBJ2-7; 9 bases align to TRBD2. CDR3 protein: CASDEAGGREQYF. Written as DNA, the CDR3 is TGTGCCAGTGACGAAGCGGGAGGCAGAGAGCAGTACTTC.